A single sample is the source of the 8 T cell receptor beta chains below, sequenced in a study of T cell responses to AZD1222 COVID-19 vaccine (dated by TCRdb to the early 2020s). The library was built by means of the immunoSEQ multiplex PCR assay. In its TCRdb copy, this immuneACCESS table keeps in-frame sequences only and misses some clones. Where compared with another copy, unresolved V genes explain less than half of these, and the others have no known cause. Within this sample are 150,000 to 200,000 clones, with around 90% of them counted one time only. Approximately 1.1% of the sample is taken by the ten largest. The intended sense of this specimen's time point label: about 28 days (+/-7) after the second vaccine dose. The sequences come from peripheral blood, collected 28 days after the second AZD1222 dose. The receptors originated from an adult who received the AZD1222 COVID-19 vaccine.

The sample holds a few counts of this clone. V is TRBV5-4 and J is TRBJ1-4; D not certain. Germline V gives CDR1 SGHNT, CDR2 YYREEE (reference sequence). V dropped 5 bases and J dropped 3 bases, with 8 bases sitting between them. The CDR3 has 13 amino acids. CDR3 in DNA: TGTGCCAGCAGTAAGGACCCTAATGAAAAACTGTTTTTT. This gives the protein CASSKDPNEKLFF.

The rearrangement uses TRBV23-1 and TRBJ2-2; D is unclear. TRBV23-1 is flagged as an ORF with uncertain function. V was pared by 0 bases and J by 8 bases, with 10 bases between. This CDR3 is built from 14 residues. The CDR3 DNA sequence: TGCGCCAGCAGTCAATCTTCTAAAAGGGGGGAGCTGTTTTTT. Protein product: CASSQSSKRGELFF.

The V and J genes are TRBV7-3 and TRBJ2-2; D perhaps matches TRBD1 (5 bases). Germline lookup yields CDR1 SGHTA and CDR2 FQGTGA. Trimming took off 4 bases at V and 3 bases at J, with 9 bases between the two ends. The CDR3 has 14 amino acids. The chain's CDR3 is CASSSQQDTGELFF. CDR3 sequence (DNA): TGTGCCAGCAGCTCACAACAGGACACCGGGGAGCTGTTTTTT.

This chain uses TRBV19 with TRBJ2-2; 11 positions agree with TRBD2. V lost 8 bases to trimming and J lost 2 bases; unmatched junction nucleotides: 7. In germline, CDR1 is LNHDA, CDR2 SQIVND (reference sequence). This CDR3 is 16 amino acids long. The DNA for the CDR3 is TGTGCCAGTCGCACTAGCGGGGGATCAAACACCGGGGAGCTGTTTTTT. It codes for CASRTSGGSNTGELFF. Combining the CDR3 with reference TRBV19 and TRBJ2-2 gives the whole variable domain DGGITQSPKYLFRKEGQNVTLSCEQNLNHDAMYWYRQDPGQGLRLIYYSQIVNDFQKGDIAEGYSVSREKKESFPLTVTSAQKNPTAFYLCASRTSGGSNTGELFFGEGSRLTVL.

The genes are TRBV19 and TRBJ1-1; 7 bases are a match to TRBD1. Germline V lookup: CDR1 LNHDA, CDR2 SQIVND (reference sequence). J lost 4 bases, V lost 5 bases, and 7 bases had no gene match. The CDR3 has 14 residues. The CDR3 DNA reads as TGTGCCAGTAGTTTTGCGGCAGGGGGCACTGAAGCTTTCTTT. This translates into CASSFAAGGTEAFF.

This chain uses TRBV5-4 with TRBJ2-1, with D maybe TRBD2 (5 bases). Germline V gene data show CDR1 as SGHNT and CDR2 as YYREEE (reference sequence). V shed 3 bases and J shed 4 bases, with 17 bases lying between them. CDR3 size: 16 residues. The CDR3: CASSSEPDYLYNEQFF. In DNA, the CDR3 is TGTGCCAGCAGCTCGGAACCTGACTACTTATACAATGAGCAGTTCTTC.

The chain links TRBV18 to TRBJ1-4, with a tentative D call TRBD1 (5 bases). The length of the CDR3 is 16 residues. Looked up from germline, CDR1 is KGHSH and CDR2 is LQKENI. V lost 6 bases and J lost 0, with 14 bases in between. The CDR3 DNA follows: TGTGCCAGCTCCCCGGGACCTGGTACAACTAATGAAAAACTGTTTTTT. Translating gives CASSPGPGTTNEKLFF. Combining the CDR3 with reference TRBV18 and TRBJ1-4 gives the whole variable domain NAGVMQNPRHLVRRRGQEARLRCSPMKGHSHVYWYRQLPEEGLKFMVYLQKENIIDESGMPKERFSAEFPKEGPSILRIQQVVRGDSAAYFCASSPGPGTTNEKLFFGSGTQLSVL.

Only one count was recorded for this clone. The chain is built from TRBV5-1 and TRBJ1-1; TRBD1 agrees at 8 bases. The germline V gene has CDR1 SGHRS and CDR2 YFSETQ. The CDR3 contains 14 residues. With V trimmed by 0 bases and J by 11 bases, 9 bases remained unmatched. CDR3 sequence reads: CASSLEAGGLGAFF. Written as DNA, the CDR3 is TGCGCCAGCAGCTTGGAGGCAGGGGGCTTGGGGGCTTTCTTT.